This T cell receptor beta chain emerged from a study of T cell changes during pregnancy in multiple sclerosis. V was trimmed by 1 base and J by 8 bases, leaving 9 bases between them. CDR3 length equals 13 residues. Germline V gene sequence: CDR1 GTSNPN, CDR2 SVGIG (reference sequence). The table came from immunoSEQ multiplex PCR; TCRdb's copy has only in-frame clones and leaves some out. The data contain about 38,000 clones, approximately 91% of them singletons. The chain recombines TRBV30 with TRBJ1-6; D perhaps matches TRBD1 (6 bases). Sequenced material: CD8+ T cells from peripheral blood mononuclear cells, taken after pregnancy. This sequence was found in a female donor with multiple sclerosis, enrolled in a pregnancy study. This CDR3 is CAWSANRDSPLHF. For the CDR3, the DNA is TGTGCCTGGAGTGCTAACAGGGATTCACCCCTCCACTTT.